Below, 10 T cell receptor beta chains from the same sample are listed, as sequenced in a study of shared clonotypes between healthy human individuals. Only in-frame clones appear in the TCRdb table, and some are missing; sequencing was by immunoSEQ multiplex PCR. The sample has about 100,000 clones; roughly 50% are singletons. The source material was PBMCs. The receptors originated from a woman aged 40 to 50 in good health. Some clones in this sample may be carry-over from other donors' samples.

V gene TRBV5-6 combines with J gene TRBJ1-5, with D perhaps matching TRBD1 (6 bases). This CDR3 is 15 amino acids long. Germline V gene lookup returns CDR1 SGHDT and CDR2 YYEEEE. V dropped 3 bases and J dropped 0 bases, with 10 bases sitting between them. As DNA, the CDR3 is TGTGCCAGCAGCTCTCAGGGGTATAGCAATCAGCCCCAGCATTTT. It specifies CASSSQGYSNQPQHF.

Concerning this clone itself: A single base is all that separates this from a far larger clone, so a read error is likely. The DNA of the CDR3 is TGCGCCAGCAGCCAAGTACGGGGAAACTACAATGAGCAGTTCTTC. Amino acids: CASSQVRGNYNEQFF. This chain joins TRBV4-1 and TRBJ2-1, with D possibly TRBD2 on 5 matching bases. CDR1 and CDR2 from the germline V gene are MGHRA and YSYEKL. The V end was cut by 1 base, the J end by 3 bases, with 10 bases between. This CDR3 is built from 15 residues.

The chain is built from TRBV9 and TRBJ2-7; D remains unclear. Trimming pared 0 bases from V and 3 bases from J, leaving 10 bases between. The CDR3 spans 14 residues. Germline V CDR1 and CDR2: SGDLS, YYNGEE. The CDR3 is CASSVVAEDYEQYF. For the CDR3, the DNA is TGTGCCAGCAGCGTAGTTGCCGAAGACTACGAGCAGTACTTC.

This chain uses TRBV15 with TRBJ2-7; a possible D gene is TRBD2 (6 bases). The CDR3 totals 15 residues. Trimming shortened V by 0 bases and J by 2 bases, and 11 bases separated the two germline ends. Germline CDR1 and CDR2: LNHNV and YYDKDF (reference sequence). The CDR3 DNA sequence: TGTGCCACCAGCAGAGATACCGGGAGCGCCTACGAGCAGTACTTC. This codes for CATSRDTGSAYEQYF.

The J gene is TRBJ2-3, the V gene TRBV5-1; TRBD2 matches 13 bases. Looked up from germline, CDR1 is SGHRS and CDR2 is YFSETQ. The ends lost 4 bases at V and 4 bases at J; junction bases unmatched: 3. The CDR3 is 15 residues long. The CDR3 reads CASSPGLAGADTQYF. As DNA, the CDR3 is TGCGCCAGCAGCCCAGGACTAGCGGGAGCAGATACGCAGTATTTT.

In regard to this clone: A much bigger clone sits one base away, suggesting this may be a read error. CDR3 sequence (DNA): TGTGCCAGCGCCTTACCAACGTCGGGTACGCAGTATTTT. The encoded protein is CASALPTSGTQYF. The gene calls are TRBV28 and TRBJ2-3; D remains unclear. The V gene lost 8 bases and the J gene lost 8 bases, with 17 bases spanning the gap. Germline V gene lookup returns CDR1 MDHEN and CDR2 SYDVKM. The CDR3 totals 13 residues. Combining the CDR3 with reference TRBV28 and TRBJ2-3 gives the whole variable domain DVKVTQSSRYLVKRTGEKVFLECVQDMDHENMFWYRQDPGLGLRLIYFSYDVKMKEKGDIPEGYSVSREKKERFSLILESASTNQTSMYLCASALPTSGTQYFGPGTRLTVL.

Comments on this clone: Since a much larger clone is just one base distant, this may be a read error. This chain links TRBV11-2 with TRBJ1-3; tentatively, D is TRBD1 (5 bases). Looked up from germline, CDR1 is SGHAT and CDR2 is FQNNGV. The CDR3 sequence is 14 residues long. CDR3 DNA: TGTGCCAGCAGCTCTATGTCCAGGGCGAACACCACATATTTT. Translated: CASSSMSRANTTYF.

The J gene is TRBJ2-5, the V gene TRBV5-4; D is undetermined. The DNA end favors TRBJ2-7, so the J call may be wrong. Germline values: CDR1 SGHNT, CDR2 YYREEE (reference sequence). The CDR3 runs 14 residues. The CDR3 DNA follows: TGTGCCAGCAGCCCTTATTCGAGCTCCTACGAGCAGTACTTC. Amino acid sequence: CASSPYSSSYEQYF.

CDR3 residues: CASSLIPGQGEQYF. Written as DNA, the CDR3 is TGTGCCAGCAGCTTAATCCCCGGTCAGGGGGAGCAGTACTTC. V and J are TRBV7-3 and TRBJ2-7; possible D gene TRBD1, 6 bases. Trimming shortened V by 1 base and J by 7 bases, and 14 bases separated the two germline ends. This CDR3 is 14 amino acids long. Germline-derived CDR1 and CDR2 are SGHTA and FQGTGA.

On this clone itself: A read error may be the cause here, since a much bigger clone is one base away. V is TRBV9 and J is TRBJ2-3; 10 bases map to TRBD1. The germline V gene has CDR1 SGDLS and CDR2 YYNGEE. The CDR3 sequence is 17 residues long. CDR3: CAGSVAPPGTGADTQYF. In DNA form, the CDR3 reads TGTGCCGGCAGCGTAGCCCCCCCCGGGACAGGGGCAGATACGCAGTATTTT.